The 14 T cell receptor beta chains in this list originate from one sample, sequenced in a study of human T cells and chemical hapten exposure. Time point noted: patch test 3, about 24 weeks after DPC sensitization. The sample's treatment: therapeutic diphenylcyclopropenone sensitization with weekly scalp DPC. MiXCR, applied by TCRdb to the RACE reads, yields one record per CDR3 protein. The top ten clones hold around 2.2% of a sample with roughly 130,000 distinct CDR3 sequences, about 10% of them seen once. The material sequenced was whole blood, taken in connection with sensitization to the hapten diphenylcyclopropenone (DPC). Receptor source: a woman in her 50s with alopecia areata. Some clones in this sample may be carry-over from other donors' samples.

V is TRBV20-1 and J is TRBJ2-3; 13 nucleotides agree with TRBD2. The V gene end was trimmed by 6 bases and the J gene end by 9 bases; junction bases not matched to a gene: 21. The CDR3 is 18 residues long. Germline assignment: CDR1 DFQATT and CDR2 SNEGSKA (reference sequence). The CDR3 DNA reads TGCAGTGCCTCCGGGACAGGGGGACTAGCGGGACGTAGGAGCACGCAGTATTTT. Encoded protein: CSASGTGGLAGRRSTQYF.

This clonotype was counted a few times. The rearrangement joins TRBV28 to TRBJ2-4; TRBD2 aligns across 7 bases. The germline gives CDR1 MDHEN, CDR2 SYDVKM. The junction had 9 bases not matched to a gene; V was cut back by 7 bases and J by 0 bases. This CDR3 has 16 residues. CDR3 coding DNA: TGTGCCAGCAAGGCCGGGGGGACTTTAGCCAAAAACATTCAGTACTTC. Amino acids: CASKAGGTLAKNIQYF.

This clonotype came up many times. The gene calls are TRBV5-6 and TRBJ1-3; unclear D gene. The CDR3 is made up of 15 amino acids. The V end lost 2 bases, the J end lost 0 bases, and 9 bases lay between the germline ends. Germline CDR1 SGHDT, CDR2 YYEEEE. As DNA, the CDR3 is TGTGCCAGCAGCTTCGGACCGAGCTCTGGAAACACCATATATTTT. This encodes CASSFGPSSGNTIYF.

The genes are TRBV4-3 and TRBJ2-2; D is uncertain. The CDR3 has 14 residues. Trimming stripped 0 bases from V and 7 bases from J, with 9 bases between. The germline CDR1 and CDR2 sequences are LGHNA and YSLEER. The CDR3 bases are TGCGCCAGCAGCCAAGATATGGGTTACGGGGAGCTGTTTTTT. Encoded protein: CASSQDMGYGELFF.

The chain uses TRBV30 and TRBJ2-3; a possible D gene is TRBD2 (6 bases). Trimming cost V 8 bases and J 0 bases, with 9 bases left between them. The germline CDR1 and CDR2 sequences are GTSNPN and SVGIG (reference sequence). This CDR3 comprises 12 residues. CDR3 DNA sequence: TGTGCCCATGGGGGGAGCACAGATACGCAGTATTTT. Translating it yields CAHGGSTDTQYF.

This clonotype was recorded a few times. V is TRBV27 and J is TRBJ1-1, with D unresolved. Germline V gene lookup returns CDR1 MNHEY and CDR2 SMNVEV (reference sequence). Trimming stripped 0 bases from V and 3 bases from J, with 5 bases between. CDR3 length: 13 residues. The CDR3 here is CASSLSRDTEAFF. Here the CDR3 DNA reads TGTGCCAGCAGTTTATCGAGGGACACTGAAGCTTTCTTT.

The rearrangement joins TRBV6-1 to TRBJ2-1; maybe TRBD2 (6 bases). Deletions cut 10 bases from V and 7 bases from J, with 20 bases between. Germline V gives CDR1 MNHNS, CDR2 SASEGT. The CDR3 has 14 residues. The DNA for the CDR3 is TGTGCCACCCAAGCGGCGGGGAGAGGGAATGAGCAGTTCTTC. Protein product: CATQAAGRGNEQFF.

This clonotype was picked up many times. CDR3 protein: CASSLINEQFF. Written as DNA, the CDR3 is TGTGCCAGCAGTTTAATCAATGAGCAGTTCTTC. This sequence joins TRBV12-3 or TRBV12-4 and TRBJ2-1; the D is unclear. Trimming pared 2 bases from V and 6 bases from J, leaving 2 bases between. CDR3 length: 11 amino acids.

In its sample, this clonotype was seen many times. CDR3 DNA sequence: TGTGCCAGCTCACCATCGATTCAAGAGACCCAGTACTTC. This sequence encodes CASSPSIQETQYF. The V and J genes are TRBV18 and TRBJ2-5; D is unclear. The length of the CDR3 is 13 residues. CDR1 is KGHSH and CDR2 is LQKENI in the germline V gene. The V gene lost 2 bases and the J gene lost 2 bases, with 6 bases spanning the gap.

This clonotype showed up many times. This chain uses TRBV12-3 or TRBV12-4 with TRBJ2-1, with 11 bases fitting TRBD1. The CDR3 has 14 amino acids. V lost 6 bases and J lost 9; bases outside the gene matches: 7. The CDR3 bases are TGTGCCAGCAGGAGGGGGACAGGGGGGACTGAGCAGTTCTTC. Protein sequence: CASRRGTGGTEQFF.

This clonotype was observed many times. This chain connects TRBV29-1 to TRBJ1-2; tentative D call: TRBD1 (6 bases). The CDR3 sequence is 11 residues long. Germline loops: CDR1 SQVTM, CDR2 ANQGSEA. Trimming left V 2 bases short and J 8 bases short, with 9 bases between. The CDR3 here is CSVESGEGYTF. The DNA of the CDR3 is TGCAGCGTTGAATCAGGGGAAGGCTACACCTTC. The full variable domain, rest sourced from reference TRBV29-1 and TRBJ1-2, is SAVISQKPSRDICQRGTSLTIQCQVDSQVTMMFWYRQQPGQSLTLIATANQGSEATYESGFVIDKFPISRPNLTFSTLTVSNMSPEDSSIYLCSVESGEGYTFGSGTRLTVV.

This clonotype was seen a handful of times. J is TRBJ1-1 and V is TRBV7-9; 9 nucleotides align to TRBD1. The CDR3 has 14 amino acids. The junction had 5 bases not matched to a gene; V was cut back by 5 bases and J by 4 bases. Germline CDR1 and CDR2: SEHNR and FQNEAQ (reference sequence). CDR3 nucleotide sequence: TGTGCCAGCAGCATGGGACAGGGAGGCACTGAAGCTTTCTTT. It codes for CASSMGQGGTEAFF.

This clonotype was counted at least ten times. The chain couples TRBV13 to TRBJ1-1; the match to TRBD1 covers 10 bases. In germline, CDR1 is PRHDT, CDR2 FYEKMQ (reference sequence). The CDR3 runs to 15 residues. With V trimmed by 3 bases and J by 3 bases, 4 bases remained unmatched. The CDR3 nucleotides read TGTGCCAGCAGCTTGGGGACAGGGGTAGACACTGAAGCTTTCTTT. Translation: CASSLGTGVDTEAFF.

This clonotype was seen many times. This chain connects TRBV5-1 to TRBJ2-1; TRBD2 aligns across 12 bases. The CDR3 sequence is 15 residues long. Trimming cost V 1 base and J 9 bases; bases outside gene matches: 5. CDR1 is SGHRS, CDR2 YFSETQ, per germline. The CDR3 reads CASSLTLAGGSEQFF. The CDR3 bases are TGCGCCAGCAGCTTGACGCTAGCGGGAGGGAGTGAGCAGTTCTTC.